The TCR beta chain under discussion was sequenced for a study of tumor-infiltrating lymphocytes in primary liver carcinoma (dated by TCRdb to 2015 to 2018). In the study overall: The five patients, three men and two women aged 30 to 69 years, had hepatocellular carcinoma (four) or combined HCC and intrahepatic cholangiocarcinoma (one). Tumors of the five patients were stage T1-T3 N0M0 with maximum diameters of about 4.2 to 10 cm. Each sample produced about 3.5 to 8 million productive TCRbeta reads, and read depth showed no significant difference between tissue types. The study combined TCRbeta repertoire sequencing, expression microarrays and whole-exome sequencing across five regions of each liver tumor, with adjacent normal tissue and blood. TCRbeta repertoire sequencing covered roughly 35 specimens from 5 patients: 25 tumor regions, 5 adjacent noncancerous liver tissues and 5 peripheral blood samples. Agilent mRNA microarray profiling was performed on the approximately 25 tumor region samples to relate TCRbeta repertoire diversity to the local molecular phenotype. Reproducibility between technical replicate repertoires was high, with correlation coefficients above 0.95 and mean shared-clone rates roughly 0.86.

Without any cell sorting, total RNA and DNA were co-extracted from approximately 22-30 mg of bulk tissue using the AllPrep DNA/RNA mini kit. Five patients with histopathologically diagnosed primary liver carcinoma underwent surgical resection in China between November 2015 and early 2016. At the time of sampling, the patients had chronic HBV infection and had not received any treatment. Each tumor was sampled at five spatially separated regions: the superior, inferior, left-lateral and right-lateral poles and the tumor centre. Histological examination found more than 75% viable tumor cells in every tumor sample. Each fresh piece of tumor and adjacent tissue was cut in two, with one half stored in RNAlater at -80 degrees C and the other half sent for histology. Overall results and qualifications from the work: The top 250 clones accounted for a significantly greater share of the repertoire in tumors than in blood (p = 0.039). Bulk unsorted samples precluded comparing CD4+ and CD8+ T cell repertoires. Only about 8-25% of top clones were present in all five regions of a tumor, suggesting spatial heterogeneity of tumor-infiltrating T cells. With just four to six patients in the study, the authors point out that the findings should be validated in a larger study. Repertoire overlap was higher between tumor regions (mean around 36%) than tumor-adjacent (approximately 17%) or tumor-blood (roughly 14%) pairs, consistent with antigen-driven expansion. Only the TCR beta chain was sequenced, so true repertoire diversity is likely underestimated because unpaired alpha chains were not captured.

This clonotype was recorded at least ten times. It lacks a known antigen. Per-base quality was not reported, and no clone a single base away is much larger than it. Starting from about 500 ng total RNA, TCRbeta-specific cDNA was produced by reverse transcription with a constant-region primer and ProtoScript II reverse transcriptase. TCRbeta libraries were built with three nested multiplex PCR rounds, a slightly modified ARM-PCR procedure. Each of the first two PCR rounds ran for roughly 9 cycles and used multiplex TRBV1-TRBV30 forward primers together with a Cbeta reverse primer. Sample barcodes and Illumina adapters were attached in a final 25-cycle PCR using Deep VentR polymerase. Before sequencing, amplicons of 200-500 bp were purified from gel using a QIAquick gel extraction kit. An Illumina HiSeq 2500 was used to sequence the TCRbeta amplicons with 250-bp paired-end reads. Per the authors' processing: Trimmomatic v0.33 was used to quality-trim the reads, and FLASH v1.2.11 was used to merge paired reads so that full CDR3 sequences could be recovered. V, D and J germline segments were assigned to the rearranged TCRbeta sequences using MiGEC v1.2.1b. Clonotype statistics and Shannon-Wiener diversity indices were calculated with VDJtools v1.0.0. To reduce sampling bias, subsequent analyses other than the diversity analysis used only the 250 most abundant clonotypes in each sample. Through fastp at Q25 and MiXCR, TCRdb rebuilt clones from the public reads, retaining in-frame beta chains. Rows with a matching CDR3 protein are joined into one entry that keeps the most common DNA and genes. TCRdb, rather than the study authors, made the V and J calls. The sample includes approximately 110,000 distinct CDR3 sequences, with around two thirds observed a single time. Roughly 9% of the sample goes to the ten largest clones.

V and J lose 8 bases and 0 bases, and a span of 8 bases separates them. From its cysteine to its phenylalanine, the CDR3 spans 13 amino acids. Only the CDR3 portion is preserved as DNA: 39 bases, with reading frame beginning at the first base. Sequences WNHNN (CDR1) and SYGVQD (CDR2) are obtained from the germline V gene (reference sequence). The clonotype was recovered from an older woman with primary liver carcinoma and hepatitis B virus infection. The specimen sequenced was liver tumor tissue from sampling region 1. The cell subset or site label, as the study defines it: tumor region T1, superior pole. The V and J segments used are TRBV10-1 and TRBJ2-1, with no confidently assigned D gene. In nucleotide form, the sequence is TGCGCCAGCGGGTCGAGCTCCTACAATGAGCAGTTCTTC. It specifies CASGSSSYNEQFF.